This T cell receptor (beta chain) was sequenced for a study of blood T cell repertoires in COVID-19. Overall study context: From the United States, Italy and Spain came samples of acute and convalescent COVID-19. PBMCs, B-cell-depleted T cells, or T cells provided the cDNA or gDNA that made up the material.

Per germline, CDR1 LGHDT and CDR2 YNNKEL (reference sequence). This CDR3 spans 15 amino acids. The junction had 7 bases not matched to a gene; V was cut back by 2 bases and J by 8 bases. How the authors handled the data: Estimation of nucleated cell counts was performed using reference gene primer amplification. Data came from immunoSEQ multiplex PCR; TCRdb stores just in-frame clones and leaves some out. V and J calls and clone size follow that table, whereas D and trimming were derived from the DNA. This table has about 110,000 clones, around 84% appearing once. The rearrangement uses TRBV3-1 (or the pseudogene TRBV3-2) and TRBJ1-4; 8 bases match TRBD1. Sequencing was carried out using peripheral blood. The source of this sequence is a human donor in a cohort sampled during active COVID-19. In nucleotides, the CDR3 is TGTGCCAGCAGCCAAACGACAGGGGCGAGGGAAAAACTGTTTTTT. Encoded protein: CASSQTTGAREKLFF.